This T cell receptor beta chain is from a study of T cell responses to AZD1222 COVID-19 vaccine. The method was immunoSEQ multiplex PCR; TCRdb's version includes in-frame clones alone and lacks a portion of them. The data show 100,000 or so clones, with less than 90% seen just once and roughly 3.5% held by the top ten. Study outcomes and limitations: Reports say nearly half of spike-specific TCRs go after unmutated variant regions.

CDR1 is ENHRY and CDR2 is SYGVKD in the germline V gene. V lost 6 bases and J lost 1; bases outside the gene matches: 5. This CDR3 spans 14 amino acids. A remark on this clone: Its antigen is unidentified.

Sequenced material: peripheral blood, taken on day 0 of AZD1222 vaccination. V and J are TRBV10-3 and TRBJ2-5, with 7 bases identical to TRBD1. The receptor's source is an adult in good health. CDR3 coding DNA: TGTGCCATCAGAAAGACAGGGACCCAAGAGACCCAGTACTTC. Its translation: CAIRKTGTQETQYF.